This T cell receptor beta chain was retrieved from a study of response to subunit inactivated influenza vaccine. General study findings and limits: Authors suggested each seasonal influenza vaccination recruits few new T cells.

Comments on this clonotype: Its cognate antigen is unknown.

TCRdb re-called the RT-PCR reads with MiXCR, one entry per CDR3 protein. The sample holds about 520,000 distinct CDR3 sequences, about 25% seen once. The sample consisted of CD4+ T cells sorted from PBMCs, taken more than 4 days after vaccination. The sequence derives from a man in his fifties or sixties who received an inactivated influenza vaccine.

CDR3 in amino acids: CASSGGGGASYNEQFF. The CDR3 coding sequence is TGTGCCAGCAGCGGTGGCGGGGGGGCCTCCTACAATGAGCAGTTCTTC. The V gene is TRBV9, the J gene TRBJ2-1; 9 nucleotides align to TRBD2. The CDR3 is made up of 16 amino acids. Trimming cost V 3 bases and J 0 bases; bases outside gene matches: 4. CDR1 and CDR2 (germline): SGDLS, YYNGEE.